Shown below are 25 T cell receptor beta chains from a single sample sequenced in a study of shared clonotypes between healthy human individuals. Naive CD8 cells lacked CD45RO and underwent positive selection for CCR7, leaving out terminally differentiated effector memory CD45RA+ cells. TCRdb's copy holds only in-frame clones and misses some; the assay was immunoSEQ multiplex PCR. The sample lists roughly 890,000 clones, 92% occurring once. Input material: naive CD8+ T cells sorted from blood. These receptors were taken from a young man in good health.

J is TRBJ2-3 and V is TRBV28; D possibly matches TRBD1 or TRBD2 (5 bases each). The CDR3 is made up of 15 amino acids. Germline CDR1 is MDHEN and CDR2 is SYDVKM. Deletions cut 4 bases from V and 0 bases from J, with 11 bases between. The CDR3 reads CASSSLRESTDTQYF. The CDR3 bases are TGTGCCAGCAGTTCGCTCAGGGAGAGCACAGATACGCAGTATTTT.

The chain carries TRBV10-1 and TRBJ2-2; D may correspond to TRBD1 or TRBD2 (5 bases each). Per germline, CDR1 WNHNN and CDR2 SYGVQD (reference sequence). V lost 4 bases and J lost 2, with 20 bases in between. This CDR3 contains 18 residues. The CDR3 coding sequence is TGCGCCAGCAGTGCGGGGCCGGGACCGACCATTAACACCGGGGAGCTGTTTTTT. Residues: CASSAGPGPTINTGELFF.

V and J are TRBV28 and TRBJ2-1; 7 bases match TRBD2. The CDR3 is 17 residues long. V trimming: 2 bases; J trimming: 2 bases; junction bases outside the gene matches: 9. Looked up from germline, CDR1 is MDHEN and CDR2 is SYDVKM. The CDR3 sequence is CASSLGSGGVPYNEQFF. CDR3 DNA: TGTGCCAGCAGTTTAGGCTCGGGAGGCGTACCCTACAATGAGCAGTTCTTC.

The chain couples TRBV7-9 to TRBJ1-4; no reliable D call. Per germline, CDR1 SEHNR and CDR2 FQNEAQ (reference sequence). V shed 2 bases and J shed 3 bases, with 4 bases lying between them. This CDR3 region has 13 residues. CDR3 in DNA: TGTGCCAGCAGCTTATTAGCTAATGAAAAACTGTTTTTT. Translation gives CASSLLANEKLFF.

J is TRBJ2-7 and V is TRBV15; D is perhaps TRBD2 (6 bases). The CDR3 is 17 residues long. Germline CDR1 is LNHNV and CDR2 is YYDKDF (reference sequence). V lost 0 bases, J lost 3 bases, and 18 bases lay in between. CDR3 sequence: CATSRETGPRRDYEQYF. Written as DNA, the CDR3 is TGTGCCACCAGCAGAGAAACCGGGCCTCGGCGGGACTACGAGCAGTACTTC. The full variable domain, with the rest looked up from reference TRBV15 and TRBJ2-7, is DAMVIQNPRYQVTQFGKPVTLSCSQTLNHNVMYWYQQKSSQAPKLLFHYYDKDFNNEADTPDNFQSRRPNTSFCFLDIRSPGLGDTAMYLCATSRETGPRRDYEQYFGPGTRLTVT.

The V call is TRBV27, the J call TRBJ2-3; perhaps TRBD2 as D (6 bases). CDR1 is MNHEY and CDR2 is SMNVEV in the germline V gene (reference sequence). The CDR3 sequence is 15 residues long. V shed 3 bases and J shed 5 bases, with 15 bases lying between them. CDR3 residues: CASSFGGPEVDTQYF. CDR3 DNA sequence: TGTGCCAGCAGTTTCGGAGGGCCGGAGGTAGATACGCAGTATTTT.

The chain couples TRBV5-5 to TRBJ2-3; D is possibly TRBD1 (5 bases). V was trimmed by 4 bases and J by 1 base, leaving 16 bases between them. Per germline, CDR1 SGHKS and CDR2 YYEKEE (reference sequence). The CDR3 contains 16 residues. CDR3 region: CASSPGPIGGTDTQYF. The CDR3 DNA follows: TGTGCCAGCAGCCCGGGCCCCATAGGGGGCACAGATACGCAGTATTTT.

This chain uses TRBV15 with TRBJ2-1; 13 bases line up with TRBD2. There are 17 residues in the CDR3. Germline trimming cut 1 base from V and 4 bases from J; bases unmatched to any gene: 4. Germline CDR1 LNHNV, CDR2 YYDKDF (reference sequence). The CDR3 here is CATSRVGGLAGYNEQFF. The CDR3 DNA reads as TGTGCCACCAGCAGAGTGGGGGGACTAGCGGGGTACAATGAGCAGTTCTTC.

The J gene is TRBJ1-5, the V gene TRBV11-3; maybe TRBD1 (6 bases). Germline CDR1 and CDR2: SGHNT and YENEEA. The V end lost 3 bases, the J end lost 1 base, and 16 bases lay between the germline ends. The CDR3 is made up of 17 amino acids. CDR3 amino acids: CASSFRRGAISNQPQHF. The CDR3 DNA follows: TGTGCCAGCAGCTTTCGTCGGGGGGCCATAAGCAATCAGCCCCAGCATTTT. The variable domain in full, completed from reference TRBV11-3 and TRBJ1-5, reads EAGVVQSPRYKIIEKKQPVAFWCNPISGHNTLYWYLQNLGQGPELLIRYENEEAVDDSQLPKDRFSAERLKGVDSTLKIQPAELGDSAVYLCASSFRRGAISNQPQHFGDGTRLSIL.

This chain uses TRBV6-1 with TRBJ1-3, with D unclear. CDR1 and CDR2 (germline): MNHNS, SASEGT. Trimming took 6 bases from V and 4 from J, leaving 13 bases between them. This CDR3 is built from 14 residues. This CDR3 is CASSPFSWGNTIYF. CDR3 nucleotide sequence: TGTGCCAGCAGCCCTTTTTCGTGGGGAAACACCATATATTTT.

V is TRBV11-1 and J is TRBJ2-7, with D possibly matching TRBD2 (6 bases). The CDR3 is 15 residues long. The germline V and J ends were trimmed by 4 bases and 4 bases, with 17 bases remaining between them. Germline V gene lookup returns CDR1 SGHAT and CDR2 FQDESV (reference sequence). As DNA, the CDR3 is TGTGCCAGCAGCTCACCTAGCACGGAGGGGTACGAGCAGTACTTC. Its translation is CASSSPSTEGYEQYF.

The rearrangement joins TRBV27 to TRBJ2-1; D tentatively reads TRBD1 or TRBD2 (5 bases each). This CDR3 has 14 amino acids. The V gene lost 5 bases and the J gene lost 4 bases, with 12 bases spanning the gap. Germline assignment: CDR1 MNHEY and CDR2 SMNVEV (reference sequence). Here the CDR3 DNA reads TGTGCCAGCAGTCCCTTGGGGGAGTACAATGAGCAGTTCTTC. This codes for CASSPLGEYNEQFF.

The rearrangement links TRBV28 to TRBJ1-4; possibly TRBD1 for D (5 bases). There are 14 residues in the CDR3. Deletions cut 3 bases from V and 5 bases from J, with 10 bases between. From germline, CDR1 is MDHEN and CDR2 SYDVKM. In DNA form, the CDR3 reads TGTGCCAGCAGTTTTCAGGGTTTAAATGAAAAACTGTTTTTT. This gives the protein CASSFQGLNEKLFF.

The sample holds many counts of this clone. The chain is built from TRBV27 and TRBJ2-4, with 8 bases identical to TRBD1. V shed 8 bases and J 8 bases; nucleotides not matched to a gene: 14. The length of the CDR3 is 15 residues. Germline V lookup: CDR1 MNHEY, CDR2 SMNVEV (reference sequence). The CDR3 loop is CASAEWAGGTDIQYF. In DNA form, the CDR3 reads TGTGCCAGCGCTGAGTGGGCAGGGGGCACGGACATTCAGTACTTC.

CDR3 residues: CASSSGDFLGELFF. DNA of the CDR3: TGTGCCAGCAGTTCGGGGGACTTTCTAGGGGAGCTGTTTTTT. The chain uses TRBV6-6 and TRBJ2-2; TRBD2 is a possible D gene (6 bases). The CDR3 extends over 14 amino acids. The germline V gene encodes CDR1 MNHNY and CDR2 SVGAGI (reference sequence). The V end lost 4 bases, the J end lost 8 bases, and 14 bases lay between the germline ends.

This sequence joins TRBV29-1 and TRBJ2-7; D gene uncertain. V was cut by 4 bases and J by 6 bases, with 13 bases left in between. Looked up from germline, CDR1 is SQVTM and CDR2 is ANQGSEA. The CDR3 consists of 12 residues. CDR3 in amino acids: CSVVQKYGEQYF. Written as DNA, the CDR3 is TGCAGCGTTGTACAGAAGTACGGCGAGCAGTACTTC.

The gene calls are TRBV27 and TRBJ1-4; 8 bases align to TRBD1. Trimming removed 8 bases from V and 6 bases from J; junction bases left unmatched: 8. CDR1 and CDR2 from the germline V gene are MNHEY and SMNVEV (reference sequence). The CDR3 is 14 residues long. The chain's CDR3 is CASGPGQAYEKLFF. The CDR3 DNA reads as TGTGCCAGCGGACCGGGACAGGCGTATGAAAAACTGTTTTTT.

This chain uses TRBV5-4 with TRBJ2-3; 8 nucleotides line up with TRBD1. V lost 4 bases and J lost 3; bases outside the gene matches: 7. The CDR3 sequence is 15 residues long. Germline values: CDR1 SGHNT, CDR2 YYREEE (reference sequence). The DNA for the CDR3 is TGTGCCAGCAGCCCCAAGACAGGGGTAACAGATACGCAGTATTTT. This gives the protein CASSPKTGVTDTQYF.

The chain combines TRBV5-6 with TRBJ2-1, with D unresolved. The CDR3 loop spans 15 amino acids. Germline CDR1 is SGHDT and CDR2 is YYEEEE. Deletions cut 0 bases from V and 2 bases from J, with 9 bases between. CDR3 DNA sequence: TGTGCCAGCAGCTTGGCCCGCGGACCCTACAATGAGCAGTTCTTC. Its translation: CASSLARGPYNEQFF.

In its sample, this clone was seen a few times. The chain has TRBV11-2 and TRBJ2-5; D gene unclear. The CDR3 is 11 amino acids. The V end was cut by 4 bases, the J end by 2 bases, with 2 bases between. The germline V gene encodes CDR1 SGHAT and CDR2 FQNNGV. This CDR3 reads CASSSQETQYF. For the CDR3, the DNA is TGTGCCAGCAGCTCACAAGAGACCCAGTACTTC.

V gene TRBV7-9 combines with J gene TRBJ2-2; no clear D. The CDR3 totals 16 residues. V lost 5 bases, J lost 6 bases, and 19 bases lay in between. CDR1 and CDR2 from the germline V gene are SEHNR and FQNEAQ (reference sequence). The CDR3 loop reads CASSTSSGDTAGELFF. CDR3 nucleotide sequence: TGTGCCAGCAGCACCTCCTCAGGTGACACAGCCGGGGAGCTGTTTTTT.

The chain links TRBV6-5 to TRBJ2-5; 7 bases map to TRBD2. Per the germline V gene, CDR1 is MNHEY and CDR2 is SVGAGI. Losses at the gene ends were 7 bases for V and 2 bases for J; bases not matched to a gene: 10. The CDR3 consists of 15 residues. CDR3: CASNPSSRGQETQYF. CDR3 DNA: TGTGCCAGCAACCCATCATCGCGGGGGCAAGAGACCCAGTACTTC.

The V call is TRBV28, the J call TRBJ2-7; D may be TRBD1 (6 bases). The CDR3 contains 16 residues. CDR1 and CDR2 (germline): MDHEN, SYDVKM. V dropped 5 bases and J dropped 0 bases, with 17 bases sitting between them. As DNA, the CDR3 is TGTGCCAGCAGTCCAGAACAGGGCCCCCCCTCCTACGAGCAGTACTTC. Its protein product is CASSPEQGPPSYEQYF.

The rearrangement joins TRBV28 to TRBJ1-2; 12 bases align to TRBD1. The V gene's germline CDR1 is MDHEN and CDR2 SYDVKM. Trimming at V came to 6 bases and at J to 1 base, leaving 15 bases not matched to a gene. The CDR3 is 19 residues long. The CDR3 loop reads CASRTPVGTGGAFNYGYTF. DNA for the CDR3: TGTGCCAGCAGAACCCCCGTCGGGACAGGGGGCGCTTTTAACTATGGCTACACCTTC.

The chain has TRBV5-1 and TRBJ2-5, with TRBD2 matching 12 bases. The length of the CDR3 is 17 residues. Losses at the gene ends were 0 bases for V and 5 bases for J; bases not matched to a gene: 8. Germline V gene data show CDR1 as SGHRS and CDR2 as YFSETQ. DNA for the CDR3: TGCGCCAGCAGCTTGGAAATACGGCTAGCGGGAGGGGAGACCCAGTACTTC. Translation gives CASSLEIRLAGGETQYF.